A selection of T cell receptor beta chains follows, all from one sample in a study of blood T cell dynamics during melanoma immunotherapy. Repertoires were generated with immunoSEQ multiplex PCR, while TCRdb's copy carries only in-frame clones and drops some. In the table there are roughly 14,000 clones, 85% to 90% of which are singletons. Sequences were derived from blood, sampled from a patient treated with checkpoint blockade. These receptors were collected from a human donor with melanoma. Each CDR3 is given with its conserved first and last residue. A D gene is named only where the DNA matches it firmly. The size entry is marked missing in some rows and otherwise reads once, few, many or a size class.

V gene,J gene,D gene,clone size,CDR3 length,CDR3 protein,CDR3 DNA
TRBV5-3,TRBJ2-5,NA,NA,14,CARTCWNVPETQYF,TGTGCCAGAACTTGTTGGAATGTTCCAGAGACCCAGTACTTC
TRBV19,TRBJ1-5,NA,NA,13,CASNVGVNQPQHF,TGTGCCAGTAATGTGGGGGTCAATCAGCCCCAGCATTTT
TRBV30,TRBJ1-5,NA,NA,16,CAWSGGLSVSNQPQHF,TGTGCCTGGAGTGGGGGATTGAGTGTAAGCAATCAGCCCCAGCATTTT
TRBV5-5,TRBJ2-3,TRBD1,NA,16,CASSHTGTGGTDTQYF,TGTGCCAGCAGTCATACCGGGACAGGAGGCACAGATACGCAGTATTTT
TRBV6-5,TRBJ1-2,NA,NA,14,CASVGGASNYGYTF,TGTGCCAGCGTGGGGGGGGCTTCGAACTATGGCTACACCTTC
TRBV11-2,TRBJ1-3,NA,once,16,CASSSRQAVGGNTIYF,TGTGCCAGCAGCTCCCGCCAGGCCGTCGGTGGAAACACCATATATTTT
TRBV4-3,TRBJ1-3,NA,NA,14,CASSQGGAGNTIYF,TGCGCCAGCAGCCAAGGGGGTGCTGGAAACACCATATATTTT
TRBV7-2,TRBJ2-7,NA,NA,15,CASSLAVQATYEQYF,TGTGCCAGCAGCTTAGCGGTACAGGCCACCTACGAGCAGTACTTC
TRBV15,TRBJ1-2,TRBD1,NA,16,CATSRNPGDRGFGYTF,TGTGCCACCAGCAGAAATCCTGGGGACAGGGGGTTTGGCTACACCTTC
TRBV30,TRBJ2-5,NA,NA,14,CAWSRGASQETQYF,TGTGCCTGGAGCCGGGGAGCCTCCCAAGAGACCCAGTACTTC
TRBV6-5,TRBJ1-3,TRBD1,NA,16,CASSYSQGASGNTIYF,TGTGCCAGCAGTTACTCGCAGGGGGCGAGCGGAAACACCATATATTTT
TRBV27,TRBJ1-2,NA,NA,12,CASRGGAGGYTF,TGTGCCAGCAGGGGGGGCGCAGGGGGCTACACCTTC
TRBV19,TRBJ1-2,NA,NA,15,CASSIDLGESGGYTF,TGTGCCAGTAGTATAGATCTAGGGGAATCCGGTGGCTACACCTTC
TRBV7-7,TRBJ1-6,NA,few,13,CASSSGENSPLHF,TGTGCTAGCAGCTCGGGGGAGAATTCACCCCTCCACTTT
TRBV11-2,TRBJ1-2,TRBD1,NA,12,CASTNQGGGYTF,TGTGCCAGCACCAACCAGGGGGGTGGCTACACCTTC
TRBV13,TRBJ1-2,NA,NA,16,CASSSPYREGDYGYTF,TGTGCCAGCAGCTCCCCGTACAGGGAGGGGGACTATGGCTACACCTTC
TRBV14,TRBJ1-1,NA,few,13,CASSQGGLTEAFF,TGTGCCAGCAGCCAAGGGGGGTTGACTGAAGCTTTCTTT
TRBV6-1,TRBJ2-2,NA,NA,17,CASSESVGGLVPGELFF,TGTGCCAGCAGTGAATCAGTGGGGGGCTTAGTCCCCGGGGAGCTGTTTTTT
TRBV18,TRBJ2-7,NA,NA,16,CASSPTQGVSTYEQYF,TGTGCCAGCTCACCGACACAGGGAGTTAGTACCTACGAGCAGTACTTC
TRBV19,TRBJ1-4,NA,NA,14,CASSIAGFDEKLFF,TGTGCCAGTAGTATAGCAGGGTTTGACGAAAAACTGTTTTTT
TRBV18,TRBJ1-1,NA,NA,14,CASSLSARSTEAFF,TGTGCCAGCTCACTTTCAGCCCGAAGCACTGAAGCTTTCTTT
TRBV5-6,TRBJ1-2,NA,NA,12,CASSAGQVGYTF,TGTGCCAGCAGCGCCGGACAAGTGGGCTACACCTTC
TRBV11-2,TRBJ1-2,NA,NA,13,CASSLGQGLGYTF,TGTGCCAGCAGCTTAGGGCAGGGCCTCGGCTACACCTTC
TRBV2,TRBJ2-3,NA,NA,14,CASSWRLSTDTQYF,TGTGCCAGCAGTTGGAGACTTAGCACAGATACGCAGTATTTT
TRBV30,TRBJ1-3,NA,NA,14,CAWTPGIYGNTIYF,TGTGCCTGGACCCCGGGCATCTATGGAAACACCATATATTTT
TRBV6-1,TRBJ1-2,NA,NA,15,CASGLKQGIGDGYTF,TGTGCCAGCGGCTTAAAACAGGGTATCGGCGATGGCTACACCTTC
TRBV2,TRBJ1-1,NA,NA,14,CASSGKRVYTEAFF,TGTGCCAGCAGTGGGAAGAGGGTTTACACTGAAGCTTTCTTT
TRBV5-1,TRBJ1-1,NA,NA,14,CASSSLTGEAEAFF,TGCGCCAGCAGCTCGTTGACAGGCGAGGCTGAAGCTTTCTTT
TRBV10-1,TRBJ2-3,NA,NA,12,CASSDGRYTQYF,TGCGCCAGCAGTGATGGCCGCTACACGCAGTATTTT
TRBV29-1,TRBJ2-5,NA,NA,12,CSGGRLPETQYF,TGCAGCGGGGGTCGACTACCAGAGACCCAGTACTTC
TRBV5-5,TRBJ1-6,TRBD1,NA,15,CASSLTGTGTSPLHF,TGTGCCAGCAGCTTAACCGGGACAGGGACTTCACCCCTCCACTTT
TRBV12-2,TRBJ1-5,NA,once,16,CASRLGGDRVRQPQHF,TGTGCAAGTCGCTTAGGGGGGGACAGGGTCCGACAGCCCCAGCATTTT
TRBV7-3,TRBJ2-3,NA,NA,14,CASSDRSGGDTQYF,TGTGCCAGCAGCGATAGGTCAGGCGGGGATACGCAGTATTTT
TRBV7-6,TRBJ2-1,NA,once,13,CASSLGTPNEQFF,TGTGCCAGCAGCTTAGGGACACCGAATGAGCAGTTCTTC
TRBV7-2,TRBJ2-2,NA,NA,13,CASSSRQDGELFF,TGTGCCAGCAGCTCACGACAGGACGGGGAGCTGTTTTTT
TRBV7-2,TRBJ2-2,NA,NA,14,CASSVPGFTGELFF,TGTGCCAGCAGCGTACCAGGGTTCACCGGGGAGCTGTTTTTT
TRBV7-7,TRBJ2-2,NA,NA,13,CASSPGDTGELFF,TGTGCCAGCAGCCCCGGGGACACCGGGGAGCTGTTTTTT